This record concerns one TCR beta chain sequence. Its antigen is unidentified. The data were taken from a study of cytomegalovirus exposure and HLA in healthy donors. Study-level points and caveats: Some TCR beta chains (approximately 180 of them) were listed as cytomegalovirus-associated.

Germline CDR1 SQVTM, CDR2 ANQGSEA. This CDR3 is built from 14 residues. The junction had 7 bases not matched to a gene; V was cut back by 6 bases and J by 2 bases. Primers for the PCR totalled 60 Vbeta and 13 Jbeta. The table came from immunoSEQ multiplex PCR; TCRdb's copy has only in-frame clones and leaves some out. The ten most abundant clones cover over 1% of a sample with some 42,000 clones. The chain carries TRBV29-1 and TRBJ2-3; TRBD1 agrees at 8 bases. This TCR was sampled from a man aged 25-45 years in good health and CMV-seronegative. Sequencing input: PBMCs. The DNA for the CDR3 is TGCAGCGTGGTATGGACAGGGCCCACAGATACGCAGTATTTT. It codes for CSVVWTGPTDTQYF.